This T cell receptor (beta chain) was sequenced during a study of metastatic and nonmetastatic thyroid tumors. Study summary: Repertoire data that came from the blood and tumor or nodule tissue of malignant and benign thyroid patients were compared. Overall study results and limits: A significant increase in TCR beta diversity was reportedly seen in malignant thyroid tumors relative to benign nodules, in blood and tumor.

TCRdb recomputed clones from the PCR reads via MiXCR. This table holds about 15,000 clones, 23% found once. This CDR3 has 14 amino acids. Trimming left V 4 bases short and J 5 bases short, with 17 bases between. Germline V gene lookup returns CDR1 DFQATT and CDR2 SNEGSKA (reference sequence). Concerning this clone: The antigen is not known.

None of the patients had undergone any treatment ahead of thyroid surgery. The source material was tumor tissue. The receptor was derived from a female donor with papillary thyroid cancer or a benign thyroid nodule (not recorded which). Some clones in this sample may be carry-over from other donors' samples. The chain is built from TRBV20-1 and TRBJ1-1; a possible D gene is TRBD1 (6 bases). The CDR3: CSAKYPGVGTEAFF. CDR3 bases: TGCAGTGCTAAATATCCAGGGGTTGGGACTGAAGCTTTCTTT.